This entry lists 20 T cell receptor beta chains sequenced from one sample in a study of cytomegalovirus exposure and HLA in healthy donors. Primers: 60 Vbeta forward and 13 Jbeta reverse. Profiling relied on immunoSEQ multiplex PCR, and the TCRdb table lists in-frame clones only, not all of them. This repertoire shows 69,000 or so clones, roughly 74% found once; its top ten account for around 10%. The sequenced material came from PBMCs. The receptors originated from a woman aged 60-75 years in good health and CMV-seropositive.

This chain connects TRBV6-4 to TRBJ2-3, with D perhaps matching TRBD2 (6 bases). CDR3 length equals 12 residues. CDR1 is MRHNA, CDR2 SNTAGT, per germline. V gave up 2 bases and J gave up 14 bases, with 14 bases separating them. The CDR3 loop reads CASSDGGMRLYF. The CDR3, as DNA: TGTGCCAGCAGTGACGGCGGGATGAGGTTGTATTTT.

The chain couples TRBV5-1 to TRBJ1-1; tentatively, D is TRBD1 (5 bases). CDR1 and CDR2 (germline): SGHRS, YFSETQ. The CDR3 has 11 residues. V shed 5 bases and J shed 11 bases, with 13 bases lying between them. The DNA for the CDR3 is TGCGCCAGCAGTTGGGGCAGTTTGGCTTTCTTT. It codes for CASSWGSLAFF. The entire variable domain, with the rest obtained from reference TRBV5-1 and TRBJ1-1, is as follows: KAGVTQTPRYLIKTRGQQVTLSCSPISGHRSVSWYQQTPGQGLQFLFEYFSETQRNKGNFPGRFSGRQFSNSRSEMNVSTLELGDSALYLCASSWGSLAFFGQGTRLTVV.

The rearrangement joins TRBV19 to TRBJ1-1; D unresolved. Per the germline V gene, CDR1 is LNHDA and CDR2 is SQIVND (reference sequence). This CDR3 has 15 residues. Trimming left V 2 bases short and J 3 bases short, with 13 bases between. The CDR3 DNA follows: TGTGCCAGTAGTATAAACCCCCGACACTACACTGAAGCTTTCTTT. Its protein is CASSINPRHYTEAFF.

The gene calls are TRBV7-9 and TRBJ1-3; 7 positions match TRBD1. The CDR3 spans 16 residues. Germline V gene data show CDR1 as SEHNR and CDR2 as FQNEAQ (reference sequence). With 2 bases clipped from V and 0 bases from J, the junction kept 4 bases outside the gene matches. The CDR3, as DNA: TGTGCCAGCAGCTTACGACAGGGACTCTCTGGAAACACCATATATTTT. Amino acid sequence: CASSLRQGLSGNTIYF.

The J gene is TRBJ2-6, the V gene TRBV28; TRBD1 might be the D (6 bases). CDR1 MDHEN and CDR2 SYDVKM come from the germline V gene. The V end lost 6 bases, the J end lost 1 base, and 10 bases lay between the germline ends. The CDR3 extends over 15 amino acids. CDR3 nucleotides: TGTGCCAGCAGCCGAACAGGGTCTGGGGCCAACGTCCTGACTTTC. Translation: CASSRTGSGANVLTF.

As concerns this clone: It is likely a read error, because the conserved phenylalanine at the end of the CDR3 is missing. The chain is built from TRBV25-1 and TRBJ1-2; D is perhaps TRBD1 (5 bases). The CDR3 runs 12 residues. V was cut by 11 bases and J by 6 bases, with 16 bases left in between. CDR1 and CDR2 (germline): MGHDK, SYGVNS. The chain's CDR3 is CALWHPGDGYTL. The CDR3 DNA reads TGTGCCCTCTGGCACCCGGGGGATGGCTACACCCTC.

The sample holds a few counts of this clone. The rearrangement uses TRBV4-1 and TRBJ1-2; D is perhaps TRBD1 (5 bases). CDR3 size: 13 residues. Trimming shortened V by 4 bases and J by 2 bases, and 8 bases separated the two germline ends. Germline values: CDR1 MGHRA, CDR2 YSYEKL. The CDR3 is CASSPGQNYGYTF. The CDR3 bases are TGCGCCAGCAGCCCCGGACAAAACTATGGCTACACCTTC.

Only a few counts were recorded for this clone. The rearrangement uses TRBV13 and TRBJ2-1; D not resolved. The CDR3 totals 16 residues. The V gene lost 5 bases and the J gene lost 1 base, with 15 bases spanning the gap. Germline V CDR1 and CDR2: PRHDT, FYEKMQ (reference sequence). CDR3: CASSPRLFTSYNEQFF. The CDR3 nucleotides are TGTGCCAGCAGCCCCAGGTTGTTCACATCCTACAATGAGCAGTTCTTC.

The V gene is TRBV5-5, the J gene TRBJ1-1; D remains ambiguous. Germline V lookup: CDR1 SGHKS, CDR2 YYEKEE (reference sequence). The CDR3 totals 14 residues. Trimming pared 0 bases from V and 0 bases from J, leaving 6 bases between. The CDR3 nucleotides read TGTGCCAGCAGCTTGGGGGCAGTGAACACTGAAGCTTTCTTT. It specifies CASSLGAVNTEAFF.

This rearrangement joins TRBV5-6 to TRBJ2-5; D is unresolved. CDR3 length: 12 amino acids. From germline, CDR1 is SGHDT and CDR2 YYEEEE. The ends were cut back, 5 bases at V and 5 bases at J, with 10 bases in the middle. The CDR3 region is CASSSGGETQYF. The CDR3 region has the DNA TGTGCCAGCAGTTCAGGTGGGGAGACCCAGTACTTC.

The chain links TRBV7-2 to TRBJ2-5; 7 nucleotides agree with TRBD1. The V gene's germline CDR1 is SGHTA and CDR2 FQGNSA. Trimming cost V 2 bases and J 4 bases; bases outside gene matches: 4. The CDR3 runs 14 residues. In DNA form, the CDR3 reads TGTGCCAGCAGCTTATCGACAGGGCGAGAGACCCAGTACTTC. It codes for CASSLSTGRETQYF.

The CDR3 loop is CASSPGGAGADYGYTF. The DNA for the CDR3 is TGTGCCAGCAGCCCAGGGGGCGCGGGGGCGGACTATGGCTACACCTTC. The chain combines TRBV5-4 with TRBJ1-2; 8 bases are a match to TRBD1. The CDR3 consists of 16 residues. Germline CDR1 SGHNT, CDR2 YYREEE (reference sequence). With V trimmed by 4 bases and J by 3 bases, 11 bases remained unmatched.

This clone has just a few counts. The chain uses TRBV9 and TRBJ1-1; D gene ambiguous. This CDR3 spans 13 amino acids. V lost 0 bases and J lost 3, with 6 bases in between. The germline gives CDR1 SGDLS, CDR2 YYNGEE. CDR3 coding DNA: TGTGCCAGCAGCGTAGGCGGATACACTGAAGCTTTCTTT. Protein: CASSVGGYTEAFF.

Note on this clone: This CDR3 is missing its conserved last phenylalanine or tryptophan, likely due to a read error. This rearrangement joins TRBV30 to TRBJ1-3, with D tentatively TRBD1 (5 bases). Trimming took 5 bases from V and 0 from J, leaving 14 bases between them. This CDR3 contains 15 residues. Germline values: CDR1 GTSNPN, CDR2 SVGIG (reference sequence). This CDR3 reads CAWLSGGYSGNTIYV. For the CDR3, the DNA is TGTGCCTGGCTCTCGGGGGGTTACTCTGGAAACACCATATATGTT.

The rearrangement joins TRBV30 to TRBJ1-2; 8 nucleotides line up with TRBD1. Losses at the gene ends were 0 bases for V and 4 bases for J; bases not matched to a gene: 4. This CDR3 has 14 residues. Germline V lookup: CDR1 GTSNPN, CDR2 SVGIG (reference sequence). The CDR3 nucleotides read TGTGCCTGGAGTGTAGGGACAGGAGCCTATGGCTACACCTTC. This codes for CAWSVGTGAYGYTF.

This sequence joins TRBV29-1 and TRBJ1-2; no clear D gene. Trimming removed 6 bases from V and 1 base from J, with 6 bases in between. Germline V gene lookup returns CDR1 SQVTM and CDR2 ANQGSEA. This CDR3 contains 11 residues. In DNA form, the CDR3 reads TGCAGCGTGGCCTTTAACTATGGCTACACCTTC. As protein: CSVAFNYGYTF.

This clone has just one count. V is TRBV7-3 and J is TRBJ1-5, with a tentative D call TRBD1 (5 bases). CDR1 is SGHTA, CDR2 FQGTGA, per germline. This CDR3 has 13 amino acids. V lost 2 bases and J lost 7, with 9 bases in between. As DNA, the CDR3 is TGTGCCAGCAGCTTACAGGGTGGCCAGCCCCAGCATTTT. Its protein product is CASSLQGGQPQHF.

The genes are TRBV30 and TRBJ2-2; TRBD2 is a possible D gene (6 bases). V was clipped by 5 bases and J by 5 bases, with 12 bases between them. In germline, CDR1 is GTSNPN, CDR2 SVGIG (reference sequence). CDR3 length: 13 residues. Here the CDR3 DNA reads TGTGCCTGGGCAGACGGGGGTACCGGGGAGCTGTTTTTT. Protein sequence: CAWADGGTGELFF.

CDR3 sequence reads: CASSLRKGADTQYF. The DNA of the CDR3 is TGCGCCAGCAGCTTGAGGAAGGGAGCAGATACGCAGTATTTT. This rearrangement joins TRBV5-1 to TRBJ2-3; D is possibly TRBD2 (5 bases). V lost 1 base and J lost 4, with 10 bases in between. CDR1 SGHRS and CDR2 YFSETQ come from the germline V gene. The CDR3 is 14 amino acids.

CDR3 protein: CAIREGQGQYEQYF. The CDR3 DNA follows: TGTGCCATCCGGGAAGGACAGGGTCAGTACGAGCAGTACTTC. V gene TRBV10-3 combines with J gene TRBJ2-7, with TRBD1 matching over 8 bases. Germline CDR1 and CDR2: ENHRY and SYGVKD. The CDR3 extends over 14 amino acids. Losses at the gene ends were 8 bases for V and 4 bases for J; bases not matched to a gene: 10.